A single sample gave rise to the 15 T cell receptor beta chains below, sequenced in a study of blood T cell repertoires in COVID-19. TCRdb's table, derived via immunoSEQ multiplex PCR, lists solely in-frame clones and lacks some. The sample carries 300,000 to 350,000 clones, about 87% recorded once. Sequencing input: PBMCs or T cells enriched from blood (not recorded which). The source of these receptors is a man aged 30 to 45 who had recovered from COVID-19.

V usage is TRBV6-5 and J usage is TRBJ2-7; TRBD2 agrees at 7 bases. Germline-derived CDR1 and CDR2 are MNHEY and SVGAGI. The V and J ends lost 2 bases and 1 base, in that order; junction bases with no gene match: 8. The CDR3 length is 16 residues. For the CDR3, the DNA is TGTGCCAGCAGTTACGGGGGGGAGGGCCAATCCTACGAGCAGTACTTC. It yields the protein CASSYGGEGQSYEQYF.

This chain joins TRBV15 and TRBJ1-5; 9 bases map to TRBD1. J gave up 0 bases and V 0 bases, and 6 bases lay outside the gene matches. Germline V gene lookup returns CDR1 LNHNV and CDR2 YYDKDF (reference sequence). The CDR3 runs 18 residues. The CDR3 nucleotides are TGTGCCACCAGCAGAGATAAACAGGGGGCTTATAGCAATCAGCCCCAGCATTTT. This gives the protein CATSRDKQGAYSNQPQHF. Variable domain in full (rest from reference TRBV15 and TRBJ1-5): DAMVIQNPRYQVTQFGKPVTLSCSQTLNHNVMYWYQQKSSQAPKLLFHYYDKDFNNEADTPDNFQSRRPNTSFCFLDIRSPGLGDTAMYLCATSRDKQGAYSNQPQHFGDGTRLSIL.

The CDR3 reads CASSNQGAGDEKLFF. The CDR3 nucleotides are TGTGCCAGCAGCAATCAGGGGGCCGGTGATGAAAAACTGTTTTTT. The gene calls are TRBV21-1 and TRBJ1-4; the table names TRBD1, a call not compared with the DNA. TRBV21-1 represents a pseudogene. The CDR3 covers 15 residues.

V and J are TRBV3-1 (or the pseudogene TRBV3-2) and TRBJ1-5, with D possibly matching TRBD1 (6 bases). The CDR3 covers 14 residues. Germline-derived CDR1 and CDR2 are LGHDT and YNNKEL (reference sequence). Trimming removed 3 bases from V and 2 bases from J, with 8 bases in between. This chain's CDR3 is CASSHHRGNQPQHF. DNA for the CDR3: TGTGCCAGCAGCCACCACAGGGGCAATCAGCCCCAGCATTTT.

CDR3 region: CASSMTALNNYGYTF. CDR3 coding DNA: TGTGCCAGCAGTATGACAGCCTTAAATAACTATGGCTACACCTTC. J is TRBJ1-2 and V is TRBV28; D perhaps matches TRBD1 (5 bases). CDR3 length: 15 amino acids. Looked up from germline, CDR1 is MDHEN and CDR2 is SYDVKM. Trimming pared 5 bases from V and 1 base from J, leaving 14 bases between.

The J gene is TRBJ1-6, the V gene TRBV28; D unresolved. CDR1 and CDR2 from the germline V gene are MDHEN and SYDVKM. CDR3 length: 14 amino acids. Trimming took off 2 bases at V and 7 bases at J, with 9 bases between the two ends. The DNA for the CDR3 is TGTGCCAGCAGTTTACGCAGGTTAAATTCACCCCTCCACTTT. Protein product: CASSLRRLNSPLHF. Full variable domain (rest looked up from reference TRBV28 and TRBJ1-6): DVKVTQSSRYLVKRTGEKVFLECVQDMDHENMFWYRQDPGLGLRLIYFSYDVKMKEKGDIPEGYSVSREKKERFSLILESASTNQTSMYLCASSLRRLNSPLHFGNGTRLTVT.

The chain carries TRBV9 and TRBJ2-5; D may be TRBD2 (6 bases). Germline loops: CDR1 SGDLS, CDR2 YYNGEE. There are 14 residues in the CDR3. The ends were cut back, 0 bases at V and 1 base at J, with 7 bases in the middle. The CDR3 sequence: CASSVVGGQETQYF. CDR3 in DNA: TGTGCCAGCAGCGTAGTGGGGGGCCAAGAGACCCAGTACTTC. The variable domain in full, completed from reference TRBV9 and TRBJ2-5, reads DSGVTQTPKHLITATGQRVTLRCSPRSGDLSVYWYQQSLDQGLQFLIQYYNGEERAKGNILERFSAQQFPDLHSELNLSSLELGDSALYFCASSVVGGQETQYFGPGTRLLVL.

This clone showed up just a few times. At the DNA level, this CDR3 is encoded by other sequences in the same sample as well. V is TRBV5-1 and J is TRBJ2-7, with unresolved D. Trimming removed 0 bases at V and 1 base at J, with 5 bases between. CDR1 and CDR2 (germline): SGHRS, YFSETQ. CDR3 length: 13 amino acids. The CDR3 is CASSLDRSYEQYF. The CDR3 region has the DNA TGCGCCAGCAGCTTGGACAGATCCTACGAGCAGTACTTC.

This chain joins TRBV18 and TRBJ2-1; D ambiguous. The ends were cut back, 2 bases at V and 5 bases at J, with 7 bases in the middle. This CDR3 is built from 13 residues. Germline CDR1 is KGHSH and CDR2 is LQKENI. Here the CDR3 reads CASSPVLDNEQFF. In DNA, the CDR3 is TGTGCCAGCTCACCAGTGCTAGACAATGAGCAGTTCTTC.

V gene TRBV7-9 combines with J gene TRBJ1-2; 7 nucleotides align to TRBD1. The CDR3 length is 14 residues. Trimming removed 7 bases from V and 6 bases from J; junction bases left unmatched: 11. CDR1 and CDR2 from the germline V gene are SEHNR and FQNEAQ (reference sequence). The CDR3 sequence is CASTVITGEHGYTF. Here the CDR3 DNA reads TGTGCCAGCACCGTCATTACAGGGGAGCATGGCTACACCTTC. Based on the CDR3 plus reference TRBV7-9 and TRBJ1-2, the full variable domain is DTGVSQNPRHKITKRGQNVTFRCDPISEHNRLYWYRQTLGQGPEFLTYFQNEAQLEKSRLLSDRFSAERPKGSFSTLEIQRTEQGDSAMYLCASTVITGEHGYTFGSGTRLTVV.

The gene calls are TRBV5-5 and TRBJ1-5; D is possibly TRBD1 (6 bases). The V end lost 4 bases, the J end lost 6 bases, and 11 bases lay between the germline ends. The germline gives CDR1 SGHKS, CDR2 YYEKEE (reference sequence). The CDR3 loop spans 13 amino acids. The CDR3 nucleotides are TGTGCCAGCAGCCCGCAGGACAGTCAGCCCCAGCATTTT. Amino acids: CASSPQDSQPQHF.

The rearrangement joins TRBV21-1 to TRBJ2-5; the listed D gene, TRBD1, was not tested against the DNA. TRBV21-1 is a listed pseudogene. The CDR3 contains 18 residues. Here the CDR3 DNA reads TGTGCCAGCAGCAAAGACAGGGAAGCCTACCAACACCAAGAGACCCAGTACTTC. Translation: CASSKDREAYQHQETQYF.

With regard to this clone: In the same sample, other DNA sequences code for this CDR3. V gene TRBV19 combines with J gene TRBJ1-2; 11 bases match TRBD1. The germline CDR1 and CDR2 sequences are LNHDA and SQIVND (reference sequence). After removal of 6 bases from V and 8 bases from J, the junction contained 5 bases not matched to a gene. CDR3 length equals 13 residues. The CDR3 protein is CASSGQGARGYTF. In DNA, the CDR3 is TGTGCCAGTAGCGGACAGGGGGCTCGAGGCTACACCTTC.

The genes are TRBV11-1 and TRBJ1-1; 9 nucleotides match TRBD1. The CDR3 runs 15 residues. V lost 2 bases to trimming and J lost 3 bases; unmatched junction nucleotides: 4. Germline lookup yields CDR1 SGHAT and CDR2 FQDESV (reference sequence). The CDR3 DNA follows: TGTGCCAGCAGCTTAACACAGGGGGCGGACACTGAAGCTTTCTTT. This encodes CASSLTQGADTEAFF. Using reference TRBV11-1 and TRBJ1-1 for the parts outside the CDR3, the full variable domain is EAEVAQSPRYKITEKSQAVAFWCDPISGHATLYWYRQILGQGPELLVQFQDESVVDDSQLPKDRFSAERLKGVDSTLKIQPAELGDSAMYLCASSLTQGADTEAFFGQGTRLTVV.

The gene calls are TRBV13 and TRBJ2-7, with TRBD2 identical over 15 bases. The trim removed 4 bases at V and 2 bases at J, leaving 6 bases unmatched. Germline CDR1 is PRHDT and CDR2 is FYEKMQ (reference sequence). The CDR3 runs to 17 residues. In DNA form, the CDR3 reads TGTGCCAGCAGCTCACCGGGACTAGCGGGGGGCACCTACGAGCAGTACTTC. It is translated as CASSSPGLAGGTYEQYF.